The 31 T cell receptor beta chains below were found in one sample sequenced in a study of identical twins. TCRdb re-called the 5' RACE reads through MiXCR, storing one row per CDR3 protein. Of roughly 770,000 distinct CDR3 sequences listed, roughly 18% are singletons. These sequences were also reported in another study, on T cells expressing NK-cell markers.

The sequenced material came from PBMCs. These receptor sequences come from a woman aged 18-29 years in good health.

This clonotype has a handful of counts. The chain joins TRBV27 to TRBJ2-7; D unclear. CDR3 size: 10 residues. Trimming removed 4 bases at V and 5 bases at J, with 3 bases between. CDR1 and CDR2 from the germline V gene are MNHEY and SMNVEV (reference sequence). CDR3 amino acids: CASSSHEQYF. As DNA, the CDR3 is TGTGCCAGCAGTTCTCACGAGCAGTACTTC.

This clonotype was found many times. The CDR3 protein is CASSLVGRDNEQFF. CDR3 in DNA: TGTGCCAGCAGCTTGGTTGGGCGGGACAATGAGCAGTTCTTC. The chain links TRBV5-5 to TRBJ2-1; the D gene is possibly TRBD2 (5 bases). Germline lookup yields CDR1 SGHKS and CDR2 YYEKEE (reference sequence). The CDR3 runs to 14 residues. Trimming took off 0 bases at V and 5 bases at J, with 9 bases between the two ends.

This clonotype showed up many times. J is TRBJ1-1 and V is TRBV5-5; 7 nucleotides match TRBD1. The V and J ends lost 3 bases and 5 bases, in that order; junction bases with no gene match: 7. From germline, CDR1 is SGHKS and CDR2 YYEKEE (reference sequence). The CDR3 has 14 amino acids. The CDR3 nucleotides are TGTGCCAGCAGCTCAATCAGGGGGGAAACTGAAGCTTTCTTT. It specifies CASSSIRGETEAFF.

The CDR3 is CASSVSSGTSGNEQFF. The CDR3 DNA follows: TGTGCCAGCAGTGTCTCCTCCGGGACTAGCGGGAATGAGCAGTTCTTC. The chain carries TRBV25-1 and TRBJ2-1, with 12 nucleotides matching TRBD2. The CDR3 extends over 16 amino acids. V was pared by 4 bases and J by 7 bases, with 8 bases of the junction left unmatched. Germline-derived CDR1 and CDR2 are MGHDK and SYGVNS.

This clonotype has just a few counts. J is TRBJ2-1 and V is TRBV20-1, with 8 bases aligning to TRBD1. In germline, CDR1 is DFQATT, CDR2 SNEGSKA (reference sequence). This CDR3 comprises 15 residues. The J segment lost 0 bases and the V segment lost 1 base, leaving 2 bases of the junction unmatched. The DNA of the CDR3 is TGCAGTGCTAGAGCGGGACAGGTCTCCTACAATGAGCAGTTCTTC. It yields the protein CSARAGQVSYNEQFF.

The chain uses TRBV3-1 and TRBJ1-5, with D unclear. From germline, CDR1 is LGHDT and CDR2 YNNKEL (reference sequence). This CDR3 has 17 amino acids. CDR3 protein: CTCSRAAPPYSNQPQHF. As DNA, the CDR3 is TGTACCTGCAGCCGAGCGGCTCCTCCTTATAGCAATCAGCCCCAGCATTTT.

The V gene is TRBV12-3 or TRBV12-4, the J gene TRBJ2-7, with 9 bases aligning to TRBD2. Losses at the gene ends were 8 bases for V and 7 bases for J; bases not matched to a gene: 12. This CDR3 is built from 14 residues. The CDR3 loop reads CASGVAGGPSEQYF. CDR3 DNA sequence: TGTGCCAGCGGTGTGGCGGGAGGGCCTTCGGAGCAGTACTTC.

This clonotype was found a few times. The rearrangement links TRBV5-1 to TRBJ1-1, with a tentative D call TRBD1 (5 bases). V was cut by 1 base and J by 7 bases, with 14 bases left in between. The germline CDR1 and CDR2 sequences are SGHRS and YFSETQ. There are 14 residues in the CDR3. The CDR3 here is CASSLNRQAVEAFF. For the CDR3, the DNA is TGCGCCAGCAGCTTGAACAGGCAGGCAGTTGAAGCTTTCTTT.

In its sample, this clonotype was seen a few times. The chain has TRBV12-3 or TRBV12-4 and TRBJ2-5, with D possibly being TRBD2 (7 bases). The V and J ends lost 3 bases and 4 bases respectively, with 21 bases between them. The CDR3 covers 17 residues. The DNA of the CDR3 is TGTGCCAGCAGTTTGTACGGGGGGCGAATTATCGGAGAGACCCAGTACTTC. This translates into CASSLYGGRIIGETQYF.

This clonotype appeared a few times. The chain is built from TRBV29-1 and TRBJ1-1; D call uncertain. Trimming took off 5 bases at V and 1 base at J, with 8 bases between the two ends. From germline, CDR1 is SQVTM and CDR2 ANQGSEA. The CDR3 spans 12 residues. For the CDR3, the DNA is TGCAGCGTTCCCACGACGAACACTGAAGCTTTCTTT. Translating it yields CSVPTTNTEAFF.

This clonotype has more than one count but fewer than ten. The V call is TRBV12-3 or TRBV12-4, the J call TRBJ1-2, with TRBD1 identical over 8 bases. The ends lost 6 bases at V and 3 bases at J; junction bases unmatched: 3. The CDR3 is 13 amino acids. The CDR3 region has the DNA TGTGCCAGCAGAGCAGGGGGCCACTATGGCTACACCTTC. Its translation is CASRAGGHYGYTF.

This clonotype was seen more than once but under ten times. The rearrangement uses TRBV10-3 and TRBJ1-1, with D possibly being TRBD1 (5 bases). Germline V gene data show CDR1 as ENHRY and CDR2 as SYGVKD. The CDR3 totals 11 residues. Trimming left V 6 bases short and J 3 bases short, with 5 bases between. The CDR3 loop reads CAIRGDTEAFF. The CDR3 DNA is TGTGCCATCAGAGGGGACACTGAAGCTTTCTTT.

This sequence joins TRBV9 and TRBJ1-6, with D unresolved. V lost 3 bases and J lost 5, with 3 bases in between. Looked up from germline, CDR1 is SGDLS and CDR2 is YYNGEE. This CDR3 has 12 amino acids. The CDR3 loop reads CASSADNSPLHF. The CDR3 bases are TGTGCCAGCAGCGCCGATAATTCACCCCTCCACTTT.

This clonotype was recorded many times. The chain has TRBV20-1 and TRBJ2-3; D remains unclear. The V gene lost 3 bases and the J gene lost 0 bases, with 4 bases spanning the gap. Germline V gene data show CDR1 as DFQATT and CDR2 as SNEGSKA (reference sequence). This CDR3 comprises 12 residues. This chain's CDR3 is CSARSSTDTQYF. CDR3 nucleotides: TGCAGTGCTAGGTCAAGCACAGATACGCAGTATTTT.

This chain links TRBV10-3 with TRBJ2-7; D is tentatively TRBD1 or TRBD2 (5 bases each). The CDR3 is 12 amino acids. V lost 7 bases, J lost 5 bases, and 12 bases lay in between. CDR1 and CDR2 (germline): ENHRY, SYGVKD. The chain's CDR3 is CAIMGRKDEQYF. DNA for the CDR3: TGTGCCATCATGGGACGGAAAGACGAGCAGTACTTC.

The V call is TRBV10-3, the J call TRBJ1-5; 9 bases are a match to TRBD1. The ends lost 10 bases at V and 6 bases at J; junction bases unmatched: 7. The CDR3 runs 13 residues. The germline V gene has CDR1 ENHRY and CDR2 SYGVKD. Here the CDR3 reads CATGQGIGQPQHF. The CDR3 region has the DNA TGTGCCACCGGACAGGGGATCGGTCAGCCCCAGCATTTT.

The chain links TRBV12-3 or TRBV12-4 to TRBJ2-7; D is ambiguous. V gave up 5 bases and J gave up 4 bases, with 6 bases separating them. There are 11 residues in the CDR3. Written as DNA, the CDR3 is TGTGCCAGCAGTCAACCATACGAGCAGTACTTC. Encoded protein: CASSQPYEQYF.

This clonotype was seen only a few times. The rearrangement uses TRBV14 and TRBJ2-3; perhaps TRBD2 as D (5 bases). Germline loops: CDR1 SGHDN, CDR2 FVKESK. Trimming took off 0 bases at V and 8 bases at J, with 21 bases between the two ends. CDR3 length: 17 amino acids. This chain's CDR3 is CASSQDPSADAGGTQYF. The CDR3 bases are TGTGCCAGCAGCCAAGATCCAAGCGCCGACGCGGGTGGTACGCAGTATTTT.

This clonotype was observed a handful of times. This chain uses TRBV29-1 with TRBJ1-1, with D uncertain. The CDR3 loop spans 13 amino acids. Germline values: CDR1 SQVTM, CDR2 ANQGSEA. The V end lost 4 bases, the J end lost 0 bases, and 9 bases lay between the germline ends. CDR3 bases: TGCAGCGTTGCGGATAAAATGAACACTGAAGCTTTCTTT. Translated: CSVADKMNTEAFF.

In this sample, this clonotype turned up a few times. The rearrangement joins TRBV29-1 to TRBJ2-3; a weak D match, TRBD2 (5 bases). This CDR3 spans 9 amino acids. Trimming shortened V by 8 bases and J by 14 bases, and 14 bases separated the two germline ends. Germline assignment: CDR1 SQVTM and CDR2 ANQGSEA. CDR3 DNA sequence: TGCAGCACAGACCGGGAAAGGTATTTT. Its protein product is CSTDRERYF.

This clonotype was observed a few times. The chain couples TRBV20-1 to TRBJ2-1; D is unclear. In germline, CDR1 is DFQATT, CDR2 SNEGSKA (reference sequence). The CDR3 sequence is 12 residues long. The V end was cut by 3 bases, the J end by 6 bases, with 9 bases between. CDR3 loop: CSASQPLNEQFF. The CDR3 DNA reads as TGCAGTGCTAGTCAGCCCCTCAATGAGCAGTTCTTC.

There are a few counts of this clonotype. The V and J genes are TRBV20-1 and TRBJ2-1, with TRBD2 identical over 12 bases. CDR3 length equals 15 residues. The V and J ends lost 3 bases and 7 bases, in that order; junction bases with no gene match: 7. Germline V gene data show CDR1 as DFQATT and CDR2 as SNEGSKA (reference sequence). The DNA for the CDR3 is TGCAGTGCTAGGACTCTAGCGGGGGGGCCTAATGAGCAGTTCTTC. Translating gives CSARTLAGGPNEQFF.

This clonotype was detected a few times. This chain links TRBV27 with TRBJ2-7; 8 bases fit TRBD1. Germline V gene lookup returns CDR1 MNHEY and CDR2 SMNVEV (reference sequence). V dropped 4 bases and J dropped 6; count of bases not matched to a gene: 8. The CDR3 consists of 14 residues. The CDR3 is CASSYGQGEGEQYF. Written as DNA, the CDR3 is TGTGCCAGCAGTTACGGACAGGGAGAAGGCGAGCAGTACTTC.

The chain has TRBV5-1 and TRBJ2-7, with D uncertain. V lost 1 base and J 3 bases, leaving 17 bases between the germline ends. Per the germline V gene, CDR1 is SGHRS and CDR2 is YFSETQ. There are 16 residues in the CDR3. CDR3 region: CASSLQHSLGIYEQYF. DNA of the CDR3: TGCGCCAGCAGCTTGCAGCATAGCCTGGGGATCTACGAGCAGTACTTC.

This clonotype has only a few counts. The chain links TRBV12-3 or TRBV12-4 to TRBJ1-2, with D hard to call. This CDR3 is 13 amino acids long. V lost 8 bases, J lost 4 bases, and 14 bases lay in between. The CDR3 here is CASESPDTYGYTF. The CDR3 bases are TGTGCCAGCGAATCCCCCGACACCTATGGCTACACCTTC.

The rearrangement uses TRBV4-1 and TRBJ2-2, with 8 nucleotides matching TRBD2. The germline V gene encodes CDR1 MGHRA and CDR2 YSYEKL. The CDR3 runs to 17 residues. V dropped 0 bases and J dropped 4; count of bases not matched to a gene: 7. The CDR3 DNA sequence: TGCGCCAGCAGCCAAGACACCGGGAGGGCCGCCACCGGGGAGCTGTTTTTT. Protein: CASSQDTGRAATGELFF.

The sample holds a few counts of this clonotype. The rearrangement joins TRBV5-1 to TRBJ2-3; D remains unclear. The CDR3 consists of 14 residues. V was clipped by 2 bases and J by 2 bases, with 9 bases between them. Germline lookup yields CDR1 SGHRS and CDR2 YFSETQ. Written as DNA, the CDR3 is TGCGCCAGCAGCTTTCTAGGGTCCACAGATACGCAGTATTTT. The encoded protein is CASSFLGSTDTQYF.

This clonotype has a handful of counts. This chain uses TRBV10-3 with TRBJ1-3; unclear D gene. Trimming took 11 bases from V and 5 from J, leaving 7 bases between them. The CDR3 has 10 amino acids. The germline V gene has CDR1 ENHRY and CDR2 SYGVKD. This CDR3 is CASGRNTIYF. CDR3 nucleotides: TGTGCCTCAGGTCGAAACACCATATATTTT.

The chain carries TRBV6-1 and TRBJ2-3, with TRBD2 matching over 7 bases. With 6 bases clipped from V and 0 bases from J, the junction kept 15 bases outside the gene matches. Germline V lookup: CDR1 MNHNS, CDR2 SASEGT. CDR3 length equals 18 residues. CDR3 in DNA: TGTGCCAGCAGAGGGAAGTCGGGGGGAACGTTTAGCACAGATACGCAGTATTTT. The encoded protein is CASRGKSGGTFSTDTQYF.

Only a few counts were recorded for this clonotype. J is TRBJ1-1 and V is TRBV7-8; possibly TRBD1 for D (5 bases). Between the trimmed V and J ends, which lost 5 bases and 6 bases, there was a span of 10 bases. Germline V lookup: CDR1 SGHVS, CDR2 FQNEAQ. CDR3 size: 12 residues. The CDR3 protein is CASSRQSAEAFF. The CDR3 region has the DNA TGTGCCAGCAGCCGACAGAGCGCTGAAGCTTTCTTT.

This clonotype has a count of ten or more. Compared with germline, one end of the junction differs, possibly owing to a read error. The gene calls are TRBV5-1 and TRBJ2-1; TRBD2 matches at 11 bases. Germline V CDR1 and CDR2: SGHRS, YFSETQ. The CDR3 length is 15 residues. In DNA form, the CDR3 reads TGTGCCAGCAGCTTAGCGGGAGGGACCTACAATGAGCAGTTCTTC. Residues: CASSLAGGTYNEQFF.